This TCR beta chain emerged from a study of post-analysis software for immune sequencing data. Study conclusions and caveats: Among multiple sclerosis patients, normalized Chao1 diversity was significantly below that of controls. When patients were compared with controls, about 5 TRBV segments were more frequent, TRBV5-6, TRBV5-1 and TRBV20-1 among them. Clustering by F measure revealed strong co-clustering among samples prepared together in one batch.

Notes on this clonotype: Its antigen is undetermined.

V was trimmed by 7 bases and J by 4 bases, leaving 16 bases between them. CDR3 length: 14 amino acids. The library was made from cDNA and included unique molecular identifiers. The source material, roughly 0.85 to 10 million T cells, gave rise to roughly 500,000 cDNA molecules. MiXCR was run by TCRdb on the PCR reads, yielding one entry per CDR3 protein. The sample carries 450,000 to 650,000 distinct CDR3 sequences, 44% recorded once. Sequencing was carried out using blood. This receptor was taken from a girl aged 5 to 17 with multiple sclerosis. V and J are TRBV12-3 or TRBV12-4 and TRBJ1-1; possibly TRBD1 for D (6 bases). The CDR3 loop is CASTEQGGSTEAFF. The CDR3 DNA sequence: TGTGCCAGCACCGAACAGGGAGGAAGCACTGAAGCTTTCTTT.